This TCR beta chain was captured in a study of graft-versus-host responses after intestinal transplantation. In the study overall: After anti-thymocyte globulin induction, recipients took tacrolimus and steroids for approximately three years. Study-level points and caveats: Detected in recipient marrow were GvH clones, some of which were first observed in ileum or blood.

The CDR3 contains 15 residues. V was clipped by 4 bases and J by 6 bases, with 19 bases between them. Germline CDR1 reads KGHSH; CDR2 reads LQKENI. Produced via immunoSEQ multiplex PCR; TCRdb's table is partial and in-frame only. The sample gives about 110,000 clones, 80% to 90% of which show up once; less than 0.85% is in the top ten. As to this clone: Antigen unknown.

This specimen was unstimulated CD4+ T cells sorted from spleen or lymph node cells, taken before transplant. The gene calls are TRBV18 and TRBJ2-7; a weak D match, TRBD2 (5 bases). The sequence derives from a human donor who was the organ donor for an intestinal transplant. CDR3 sequence reads: CASSRGLEQTTEQYF. DNA of the CDR3: TGTGCCAGCTCACGTGGGCTCGAGCAGACTACCGAGCAGTACTTC.